This T cell receptor beta chain was retrieved from a study of blood T cell repertoires in COVID-19. Study context: Sites in the United States, Italy and Spain provided acute and convalescent COVID-19 samples.

Per the original methods: Scientists estimated how many nucleated cells there were by amplifying reference gene primers. The protocol was immunoSEQ multiplex PCR, while the TCRdb copy is restricted to in-frame clones and leaves out a portion. V, J and clone size are those of that table, while D and trimming were read from the DNA. The sample lists roughly 170,000 clones, roughly nine tenths occurring once. Sequencing was done on a sample of peripheral blood. The source is a man aged 55 to 70 with acute or convalescent COVID-19.

CDR3 protein: CASSSGTVSTEAFF. CDR3 sequence (DNA): TGTGCCAGCAGCTCCGGGACAGTGAGCACTGAAGCTTTCTTT. The rearrangement uses TRBV11-3 and TRBJ1-1, with 7 bases that match TRBD1. The length of the CDR3 is 14 residues. Per germline, CDR1 SGHNT and CDR2 YENEEA. After removal of 4 bases from V and 4 bases from J, the junction contained 6 bases not matched to a gene.